Each of the 18 T cell receptor beta chains below was sequenced from the same sample in a study of T-cell reconstitution after alpha-beta-depleted transplantation in children. Unique molecular identifiers tagged the TCRbeta library. TCRdb reprocessed the PCR reads with MiXCR, giving one entry per CDR3 protein. The table lists approximately 220,000 distinct CDR3 sequences, approximately 19% of them singletons. The source was PBMCs, mostly from graft donor cells, collected 360 days after TCRalphabeta/CD19-depleted stem cell transplant. The receptor source for this set is a male patient between 2 and 9 years old who had a stem cell transplant for acute lymphoblastic leukemia, so the T cells may come from the graft donor.

The rearrangement uses TRBV20-1 and TRBJ2-5, with TRBD1 as a possible D gene (5 bases). The CDR3 totals 14 residues. CDR1 and CDR2 (germline): DFQATT, SNEGSKA (reference sequence). CDR3 sequence: CRALQGPDQETQYF. Written as DNA, the CDR3 is TGCAGGGCCCTCCAGGGCCCAGACCAAGAGACCCAGTACTTC.

The chain has TRBV29-1 and TRBJ2-7, with D possibly TRBD1 on 6 matching bases. From germline, CDR1 is SQVTM and CDR2 ANQGSEA. This CDR3 comprises 15 residues. The germline V and J ends were trimmed by 5 bases and 2 bases, with 19 bases remaining between them. The CDR3: CSVIASGTLAYEQYF. DNA for the CDR3: TGCAGCGTTATCGCCTCAGGGACACTAGCCTACGAGCAGTACTTC.

This clonotype came up a few times. The chain has TRBV20-1 and TRBJ2-6; 12 bases fit TRBD2. CDR1 DFQATT and CDR2 SNEGSKA come from the germline V gene (reference sequence). This CDR3 spans 18 amino acids. V was pared by 5 bases and J by 1 base, with 9 bases of the junction left unmatched. The CDR3 here is CSAGRTTSGRSGANVLTF. The CDR3 DNA reads as TGCAGTGCTGGCCGGACGACTAGCGGGAGATCTGGGGCCAACGTCCTGACTTTC.

The V and J genes are TRBV20-1 and TRBJ1-2; TRBD1 is a possible D gene (6 bases). V was shortened by 2 bases and J by 3 bases, with 10 bases between the two germline ends. The CDR3 has 13 amino acids. Germline V CDR1 and CDR2: DFQATT, SNEGSKA (reference sequence). CDR3 nucleotide sequence: TGCAGTGCTAGACAGGGACAAGACTATGGCTACACCTTC. It encodes CSARQGQDYGYTF.

The chain joins TRBV6-2 or TRBV6-3 to TRBJ1-5, with D possibly TRBD1 on 5 matching bases. The CDR3 loop spans 15 amino acids. Germline V CDR1 and CDR2: MNHEY, SVGEGT. V shed 5 bases and J shed 6 bases, with 17 bases lying between them. CDR3 residues: CASSGPGGGSQPQHF. The CDR3 nucleotides read TGTGCCAGCAGTGGACCCGGCGGGGGTAGTCAGCCCCAGCATTTT.

Many counts were recorded for this clonotype. The chain has TRBV20-1 and TRBJ2-7; D ambiguous. Trimming took off 3 bases at V and 0 bases at J, with 9 bases between the two ends. CDR1 is DFQATT, CDR2 SNEGSKA, per germline (reference sequence). The CDR3 spans 13 residues. The CDR3 spells CSARGDNSYEQYF. The DNA for the CDR3 is TGCAGTGCTAGGGGCGACAACTCCTACGAGCAGTACTTC.

In its sample, this clonotype was seen a few times. The chain combines TRBV29-1 with TRBJ2-2; D uncertain. V shed 2 bases and J shed 4 bases, with 8 bases lying between them. The CDR3 totals 13 residues. Germline V CDR1 and CDR2: SQVTM, ANQGSEA. For the CDR3, the DNA is TGCAGCGTTGAAAGTGTTGGCACCGGGGAGCTGTTTTTT. Translating it yields CSVESVGTGELFF.

This clonotype has only a few counts. The V call is TRBV7-9, the J call TRBJ2-1; the match to TRBD1 covers 7 bases. The CDR3 is made up of 17 amino acids. Germline assignment: CDR1 SEHNR and CDR2 FQNEAQ (reference sequence). V shed 3 bases, J shed 6 bases, and the junction held 14 bases outside the gene matches. The CDR3 sequence: CASSFPPGQKIVNEQFF. The CDR3 DNA reads TGTGCCAGCAGCTTCCCTCCGGGACAGAAAATTGTCAATGAGCAGTTCTTC.

This clonotype was found a few times. The chain couples TRBV29-1 to TRBJ1-1; TRBD1 matches at 8 bases. The CDR3 totals 15 residues. V trimming: 5 bases; J trimming: 1 base; junction bases outside the gene matches: 9. Germline CDR1 reads SQVTM; CDR2 reads ANQGSEA. The DNA of the CDR3 is TGCAGCGTTTCAGACAGGGGCGCCAAGAACACTGAAGCTTTCTTT. It specifies CSVSDRGAKNTEAFF.

The chain combines TRBV25-1 with TRBJ1-1; 8 nucleotides align to TRBD1. This CDR3 is built from 13 residues. V shed 5 bases and J 6 bases; nucleotides not matched to a gene: 5. Germline V gives CDR1 MGHDK, CDR2 SYGVNS. The CDR3: CASSQGGQAEAFF. The DNA of the CDR3 is TGTGCCAGCAGTCAGGGGGGACAGGCTGAAGCTTTCTTT.

There are many counts of this clonotype. The rearrangement joins TRBV3-1 to TRBJ2-3; 8 bases match TRBD1. The germline gives CDR1 LGHDT, CDR2 YNNKEL (reference sequence). The CDR3 extends over 16 amino acids. The V and J ends lost 4 bases and 3 bases, in that order; junction bases with no gene match: 9. The CDR3 is CASSRRAGGGTDTQYF. The CDR3 DNA is TGTGCCAGCAGCCGCCGGGCAGGGGGCGGAACAGATACGCAGTATTTT.

In this sample, this clonotype turned up once. CDR3 amino acids: CASSLSDGNNEQFF. CDR3 DNA sequence: TGTGCCAGCAGCCTCAGCGATGGAAACAATGAGCAGTTCTTC. J is TRBJ2-1 and V is TRBV12-3 or TRBV12-4, with no clear D. The CDR3 spans 14 residues. V was clipped by 6 bases and J by 5 bases, with 14 bases between them.

The J gene is TRBJ2-1, the V gene TRBV5-1; 7 nucleotides match TRBD2. Germline V gene data show CDR1 as SGHRS and CDR2 as YFSETQ. This CDR3 is 14 amino acids long. V shed 7 bases and J 0 bases; nucleotides not matched to a gene: 4. In DNA, the CDR3 is TGCGCCAGCGTAGGCGGGAGCTCCTACAATGAGCAGTTCTTC. Amino acid sequence: CASVGGSSYNEQFF.

This clonotype was seen a few times. This chain links TRBV12-3 or TRBV12-4 with TRBJ1-5; 7 bases line up with TRBD1. The CDR3 is 13 amino acids. The J segment lost 5 bases and the V segment lost 6 bases, leaving 4 bases of the junction unmatched. CDR3 bases: TGTGCCAGCAGCGTTGACAGGGATCAGCCCCAGCATTTT. Amino acids: CASSVDRDQPQHF.

The CDR3 DNA follows: TGTGCCAGCAGCGTAGGAGATACGCAGTATTTT. Its protein is CASSVGDTQYF. The rearrangement joins TRBV9 to TRBJ2-3; D unresolved. Trimming took off 0 bases at V and 5 bases at J, with 1 base between the two ends. The CDR3 loop spans 11 amino acids. Germline values: CDR1 SGDLS, CDR2 YYNGEE.

This clonotype occurred a few times. J is TRBJ2-7 and V is TRBV20-1, with TRBD1 matching 7 bases. This CDR3 comprises 14 residues. With 4 bases clipped from V and 3 bases from J, the junction kept 9 bases outside the gene matches. Germline loops: CDR1 DFQATT, CDR2 SNEGSKA (reference sequence). The CDR3 spells CSATGPGQIYEQYF. As DNA, the CDR3 is TGCAGTGCTACAGGACCGGGACAGATCTACGAGCAGTACTTC.

The V gene is TRBV11-3, the J gene TRBJ1-5; 8 bases fit TRBD1. Trimming took 2 bases from V and 5 from J; bases not matched to a gene: 11. Germline lookup yields CDR1 SGHNT and CDR2 YENEEA. CDR3 size: 17 residues. The DNA of the CDR3 is TGTGCCAGCAGCTTAAACCGGACAGGGCCCAACCATCAGCCCCAGCATTTT. This translates into CASSLNRTGPNHQPQHF.

J is TRBJ2-3 and V is TRBV11-2; possible D gene TRBD1, 5 bases. Trimming pared 4 bases from V and 9 bases from J, leaving 11 bases between. Germline CDR1 SGHAT, CDR2 FQNNGV. The CDR3 sequence is 12 residues long. CDR3 sequence reads: CASSYLGATQYF. The CDR3 nucleotides read TGTGCCAGCAGCTACCTAGGGGCAACGCAGTATTTT.